The 27 T cell receptor beta chains listed next were all sequenced from one sample in a study of CD8+ T cells in alopecia areata. Treatment specified: oral pan-JAK inhibitor, 5-10 mg twice daily. Extracted RNA was reverse transcribed into cDNA, the sequencing template. Produced via immunoSEQ multiplex PCR; TCRdb's table is partial and in-frame only. The sample contains 35,000 to 45,000 clones, roughly 92% of which appear only once. This specimen was CD8+ T cells sorted from blood, taken at week 24, from a patient treated with tofacitinib. The receptors originated from a human donor with alopecia areata.

The chain links TRBV19 to TRBJ1-5; D might be TRBD1 (5 bases). V lost 10 bases and J lost 2, with 21 bases in between. Germline CDR1 and CDR2: LNHDA and SQIVND (reference sequence). This CDR3 is built from 16 residues. In nucleotides, the CDR3 is TGTGCCAAGAGGAATCACAGGCTGCGTGGCAATCAGCCCCAGCATTTT. This gives the protein CAKRNHRLRGNQPQHF.

This sequence joins TRBV13 and TRBJ2-3; D unresolved. V lost 2 bases, J lost 2 bases, and 11 bases lay in between. Germline V gene lookup returns CDR1 PRHDT and CDR2 FYEKMQ (reference sequence). The CDR3 extends over 15 amino acids. CDR3 loop: CASSLRGVYTDTQYF. In DNA form, the CDR3 reads TGTGCCAGCAGCTTAAGAGGAGTCTACACAGATACGCAGTATTTT.

The J gene is TRBJ2-3, the V gene TRBV29-1, with 9 bases fitting TRBD2. Germline V gives CDR1 SQVTM, CDR2 ANQGSEA. This CDR3 spans 16 amino acids. The junction had 5 bases not matched to a gene; V was cut back by 0 bases and J by 1 base. The CDR3 DNA follows: TGCAGCGTTGAAGATGGGCAGCGGGGGGGCACAGATACGCAGTATTTT. It yields the protein CSVEDGQRGGTDTQYF.

The chain is built from TRBV7-9 and TRBJ1-1; 8 bases agree with TRBD1. Germline V gene data show CDR1 as SEHNR and CDR2 as FQNEAQ (reference sequence). The CDR3 loop spans 15 amino acids. V gave up 1 base and J gave up 4 bases; unmatched junction bases: 5. Here the CDR3 reads CASSLGTGLITEAFF. In DNA form, the CDR3 reads TGTGCCAGCAGCTTAGGGACAGGGCTGATCACTGAAGCTTTCTTT. The full variable domain, its missing parts supplied by reference TRBV7-9 and TRBJ1-1, is DTGVSQNPRHKITKRGQNVTFRCDPISEHNRLYWYRQTLGQGPEFLTYFQNEAQLEKSRLLSDRFSAERPKGSFSTLEIQRTEQGDSAMYLCASSLGTGLITEAFFGQGTRLTVV.

The chain has TRBV28 and TRBJ2-1; tentative D call: TRBD1 (6 bases). Germline V gene sequence: CDR1 MDHEN, CDR2 SYDVKM. The CDR3 loop spans 15 amino acids. V lost 8 bases to trimming and J lost 6 bases, with 20 bases between them. The CDR3 sequence is CASRYQGTYANEQFF. The CDR3 DNA reads TGTGCCAGCCGCTACCAGGGGACATACGCCAATGAGCAGTTCTTC.

This chain uses TRBV28 with TRBJ1-5; D possibly corresponds to TRBD1 (5 bases). V lost 4 bases, J lost 4 bases, and 8 bases lay in between. This CDR3 region has 13 residues. Germline V gives CDR1 MDHEN, CDR2 SYDVKM. The CDR3 DNA is TGTGCCAGCAGTTCGGGGCAGAATCAGCCCCAGCATTTT. Its translation: CASSSGQNQPQHF. Filled out from reference TRBV28 and TRBJ1-5, the complete variable domain reads DVKVTQSSRYLVKRTGEKVFLECVQDMDHENMFWYRQDPGLGLRLIYFSYDVKMKEKGDIPEGYSVSREKKERFSLILESASTNQTSMYLCASSSGQNQPQHFGDGTRLSIL.

The gene calls are TRBV21-1 and TRBJ2-2; TRBD1, the table's D call, was not compared with the DNA. TRBV21-1 is a pseudogene locus. The CDR3 is 15 residues long. CDR3 DNA sequence: TGTGCCAGCAGCAAAGGTTACAGTATCACCGGGGAGCTGTTTTTT. Its translation: CASSKGYSITGELFF.

This chain's CDR3 is CASSIGQRPNYGYTF. CDR3 DNA sequence: TGTGCCAGTAGTATAGGACAGCGCCCTAACTATGGCTACACCTTC. The V gene is TRBV19, the J gene TRBJ1-2; a possible D gene is TRBD1 (5 bases). CDR1 and CDR2 (germline): LNHDA, SQIVND (reference sequence). The CDR3 runs to 15 residues. The V end lost 1 base, the J end lost 0 bases, and 9 bases lay between the germline ends.

The gene calls are TRBV2 and TRBJ2-1, with 14 bases fitting TRBD2. The germline CDR1 and CDR2 sequences are SNHLY and FYNNEI. The length of the CDR3 is 17 residues. After removal of 4 bases from V and 4 bases from J, the junction contained 6 bases not matched to a gene. The CDR3 region has the DNA TGTGCCAGCAGTGCCCGCGGGACTAGCGGGGGTTACAATGAGCAGTTCTTC. Its protein is CASSARGTSGGYNEQFF. The full variable domain, with the rest looked up from reference TRBV2 and TRBJ2-1, is EPEVTQTPSHQVTQMGQEVILRCVPISNHLYFYWYRQILGQKVEFLVSFYNNEISEKSEIFDDQFSVERPDGSNFTLKIRSTKLEDSAMYFCASSARGTSGGYNEQFFGPGTRLTVL.

This rearrangement joins TRBV19 to TRBJ2-2, with 10 bases that match TRBD1. V lost 10 bases and J lost 6; bases outside the gene matches: 14. The CDR3 extends over 16 amino acids. Germline-derived CDR1 and CDR2 are LNHDA and SQIVND (reference sequence). The CDR3 DNA is TGTGCCACCCATCCTGGGGACAGGGGTGTTCCCGGGGAGCTGTTTTTT. As protein: CATHPGDRGVPGELFF.

The chain recombines TRBV11-2 with TRBJ2-7, with 8 nucleotides matching TRBD2. CDR1 is SGHAT, CDR2 FQNNGV, per germline. Unmatched junction bases numbered 11, after V lost 7 bases and J lost 0 bases. This CDR3 comprises 16 residues. CDR3: CASTGRGRYSSYEQYF. The DNA of the CDR3 is TGTGCCAGCACCGGGAGGGGCAGGTACAGCTCCTACGAGCAGTACTTC.

The chain recombines TRBV7-2 with TRBJ2-1, with 10 bases matching TRBD2. Unmatched junction bases numbered 4, after V lost 4 bases and J lost 1 base. The CDR3 sequence is 16 residues long. The germline gives CDR1 SGHTA, CDR2 FQGNSA. CDR3 region: CASSWTSGVSYNEQFF. In nucleotides, the CDR3 is TGTGCCAGCAGCTGGACTAGCGGTGTGTCCTACAATGAGCAGTTCTTC.

The rearrangement links TRBV7-2 to TRBJ2-5, with 7 bases aligning to TRBD2. Germline V gives CDR1 SGHTA, CDR2 FQGNSA. V dropped 2 bases and J dropped 2; count of bases not matched to a gene: 2. CDR3 length: 14 amino acids. The CDR3 region is CASSLTGGQETQYF. For the CDR3, the DNA is TGTGCCAGCAGCTTAACCGGGGGGCAAGAGACCCAGTACTTC.

The chain employs TRBV27 and TRBJ2-5; TRBD2 matches 9 bases. Germline CDR1 reads MNHEY; CDR2 reads SMNVEV (reference sequence). This CDR3 is built from 15 residues. V lost 5 bases to trimming and J lost 5 bases; unmatched junction nucleotides: 9. The CDR3 sequence: CASSLLAGGPETQYF. The CDR3 nucleotides are TGTGCCAGCAGTCTCTTGGCGGGGGGGCCGGAGACCCAGTACTTC.

V and J are TRBV29-1 and TRBJ2-7, with D perhaps matching TRBD2 (5 bases). This CDR3 region has 11 residues. The V end was cut by 1 base, the J end by 5 bases, with 6 bases between. The germline V gene has CDR1 SQVTM and CDR2 ANQGSEA. The CDR3 sequence: CSVEGGHEQYF. CDR3 coding DNA: TGCAGCGTTGAAGGAGGGCACGAGCAGTACTTC.

The CDR3 DNA reads as TGTGCCACCAGCACCGGGACACAGAAAAGCACAGATACGCAGTATTTT. It translates to CATSTGTQKSTDTQYF. The V and J genes are TRBV15 and TRBJ2-3; D is perhaps TRBD1 (6 bases). Germline V gives CDR1 LNHNV, CDR2 YYDKDF (reference sequence). This CDR3 spans 16 amino acids. V was cut by 4 bases and J by 0 bases, with 14 bases left in between.

The chain links TRBV5-1 to TRBJ1-6; D gene uncertain. Trimming pared 0 bases from V and 6 bases from J, leaving 10 bases between. There are 15 residues in the CDR3. CDR1 and CDR2 from the germline V gene are SGHRS and YFSETQ. CDR3 sequence reads: CASSLEVELNSPLHF. CDR3 sequence (DNA): TGCGCCAGCAGCTTGGAGGTTGAGCTTAATTCACCCCTCCACTTT.

The J gene is TRBJ2-7, the V gene TRBV27; D may be TRBD1 (5 bases). In germline, CDR1 is MNHEY, CDR2 SMNVEV (reference sequence). The CDR3 loop spans 13 amino acids. V dropped 2 bases and J dropped 4 bases, with 9 bases sitting between them. The CDR3 is CASSLQGRYEQYF. Here the CDR3 DNA reads TGTGCCAGCAGTTTACAGGGAAGGTACGAGCAGTACTTC.

A single count supports this clone. This rearrangement joins TRBV9 to TRBJ2-5; D is perhaps TRBD1 or TRBD2 (5 bases each). Trimming stripped 0 bases from V and 5 bases from J, with 11 bases between. Germline V gene data show CDR1 as SGDLS and CDR2 as YYNGEE. This CDR3 is built from 14 residues. The CDR3 spells CASSVVGGEETQYF. CDR3 DNA sequence: TGTGCCAGCAGCGTAGTTGGGGGAGAGGAGACCCAGTACTTC. The whole variable domain, filled in from reference TRBV9 and TRBJ2-5, reads DSGVTQTPKHLITATGQRVTLRCSPRSGDLSVYWYQQSLDQGLQFLIQYYNGEERAKGNILERFSAQQFPDLHSELNLSSLELGDSALYFCASSVVGGEETQYFGPGTRLLVL.

The chain joins TRBV9 to TRBJ2-1; D assignment may be TRBD1 or TRBD2 (5 bases each). CDR3 length: 15 amino acids. V shed 0 bases and J shed 7 bases, with 14 bases lying between them. CDR1 is SGDLS and CDR2 is YYNGEE in the germline V gene. The CDR3 DNA sequence: TGTGCCAGCAGCGTAGTTGGGGACCCCTTGAATGAGCAGTTCTTC. This gives the protein CASSVVGDPLNEQFF.

Comment on this clone: Sequence at one end of the junction differs from germline and may be a read error. Different DNA sequences within this sample yield the same CDR3. V and J are TRBV6-5 and TRBJ2-7; possible D gene TRBD1, 6 bases. Germline CDR1 is MNHEY and CDR2 is SVGAGI. CDR3 length: 14 residues. The CDR3 region has the DNA TGCGCCAGCAGAGCCCGGGACACTAACTACGAGCAGTACTTC. Residues: CASRARDTNYEQYF.

The chain recombines TRBV4-3 with TRBJ2-3; 8 nucleotides line up with TRBD2. The V segment lost 3 bases and the J segment 3 bases; nucleotides outside the gene matches: 8. The CDR3 has 16 amino acids. CDR1 LGHNA and CDR2 YSLEER come from the germline V gene. CDR3 nucleotides: TGCGCCAGCAGCCATGCCCCAGGACTAGCAACAGATACGCAGTATTTT. Translation gives CASSHAPGLATDTQYF.

The chain has TRBV4-2 and TRBJ1-2; D unclear. Germline V gene sequence: CDR1 LGHNA, CDR2 YNFKEQ. The V gene lost 5 bases and the J gene lost 4 bases, with 20 bases spanning the gap. CDR3 length: 16 residues. The CDR3, as DNA: TGTGCCAGCAGCTTTGCTCGCAAAGGTTGGACCTATGGCTACACCTTC. Protein product: CASSFARKGWTYGYTF.

A note on this clone: At one end, the junction sequence differs from germline, possibly due to a read error. The chain carries TRBV5-4 and TRBJ2-6; no firm D call. Germline V gene data show CDR1 as SGHNT and CDR2 as YYREEE (reference sequence). The CDR3 runs 16 residues. This CDR3 reads CASSQEITSGANVLTF. The CDR3 coding sequence is TGCGCCAGCAGCCAAGAGATCACCTCTGGGGCCAACGTCCTGACTTTC.

The chain employs TRBV6-5 and TRBJ2-7; maybe TRBD1 (5 bases). Deletions cut 1 base from V and 3 bases from J, with 10 bases between. The germline V gene has CDR1 MNHEY and CDR2 SVGAGI. This CDR3 contains 14 residues. CDR3 sequence: CASSYFVDSYEQYF. The CDR3 region has the DNA TGTGCCAGCAGTTACTTCGTAGACAGCTACGAGCAGTACTTC.

The rearrangement uses TRBV7-9 and TRBJ2-2; 9 bases fit TRBD2. Germline lookup yields CDR1 SEHNR and CDR2 FQNEAQ (reference sequence). This CDR3 comprises 15 residues. With 5 bases clipped from V and 1 base from J, the junction kept 2 bases outside the gene matches. The CDR3 protein is CASSPSGVNTGELFF. The CDR3 DNA reads TGTGCCAGCAGCCCTAGCGGGGTGAACACCGGGGAGCTGTTTTTT.

The chain has TRBV10-3 and TRBJ2-1; no clear D. The CDR3 has 16 residues. CDR1 ENHRY and CDR2 SYGVKD come from the germline V gene. The ends were cut back, 0 bases at V and 1 base at J, with 10 bases in the middle. Here the CDR3 reads CAISESIGESYNEQFF. In DNA, the CDR3 is TGTGCCATCAGTGAGTCGATTGGGGAATCCTACAATGAGCAGTTCTTC.